These T cell receptor beta chains were read from a single sample in a study of CD8 T cells in Susac syndrome. TCRdb recomputed calls from the immunoSEQ multiplex PCR reads with MiXCR, one row per CDR3 protein. This sample has approximately 280,000 distinct CDR3 sequences, with 70% to 90% found just once. The sequencing sample was made of CD8+ T cells from PBMCs. These receptors all stem from a human donor with multiple sclerosis. CDR3s include the opening cysteine and the closing phenylalanine or tryptophan. A D gene is named only where the DNA matches it firmly. A row's size may be missing; if present it is once, few, many or a size class.

V: TRBV12-3/TRBV12-4
J: TRBJ2-5
size: NA
D: NA
CDR3: CASGVGAQYF
DNA: TGTGCCAGCGGGGTAGGGGCCCAGTACTTC

V: TRBV27
J: TRBJ2-7
size: once
D: NA
CDR3: CASNLQGSHEQYF
DNA: TGTGCCAGCAACCTACAGGGATCGCACGAGCAGTACTTC

V: TRBV28
J: TRBJ2-7
size: NA
D: NA
CDR3: CASRGMGVFPFYEQYF
DNA: TGTGCCAGCAGGGGTATGGGAGTCTTCCCCTTTTACGAGCAGTACTTC

V: TRBV7-9
J: TRBJ1-2
size: once
D: NA
CDR3: CASSLSDGDTYGYTF
DNA: TGTGCCAGCAGCTTATCGGACGGGGACACCTATGGCTACACCTTC

V: TRBV5-1
J: TRBJ2-7
size: NA
D: TRBD2
CDR3: CASGTSPSYEQYF
DNA: TGCGCCAGCGGGACTAGCCCATCCTACGAGCAGTACTTC

V: TRBV7-8
J: TRBJ2-7
size: NA
D: TRBD2
CDR3: CASSFGLDPSYEQYF
DNA: TGTGCCAGCAGTTTCGGACTAGACCCGTCCTACGAGCAGTACTTC

V: TRBV4-1
J: TRBJ2-1
size: NA
D: TRBD2
CDR3: CASSPAGVDEQFF
DNA: TGCGCCAGCAGCCCTGCGGGAGTAGATGAGCAGTTCTTC

V: TRBV20-1
J: TRBJ2-2
size: once
D: TRBD2
CDR3: CSARESPWRGTFSDTGELFF
DNA: TGCAGTGCTAGGGAATCGCCGTGGCGGGGGACCTTTTCGGACACCGGGGAGCTGTTTTTT

V: TRBV29-1
J: TRBJ2-7
size: NA
D: NA
CDR3: CSVEEGYEQYF
DNA: TGCAGCGTTGAAGAGGGTTACGAGCAGTACTTC

V: TRBV27
J: TRBJ2-7
size: NA
D: TRBD1
CDR3: CASSRDRPNEQYF
DNA: TGTGCCAGCAGTCGGGACAGGCCCAACGAGCAGTACTTC

V: TRBV27
J: TRBJ2-5
size: NA
D: TRBD2
CDR3: CASTTSVAETQYF
DNA: TGTGCCAGCACTACTAGCGTGGCGGAGACCCAGTACTTC

V: TRBV11-2
J: TRBJ2-7
size: NA
D: NA
CDR3: CASSLWGQIYHEQYF
DNA: TGTGCCAGCAGCTTGTGGGGGCAAATTTACCACGAGCAGTACTTC

V: TRBV30
J: TRBJ2-7
size: NA
D: NA
CDR3: CAWSGGAHEQYF
DNA: TGTGCCTGGAGCGGAGGGGCCCACGAGCAGTACTTC

V: TRBV5-4
J: TRBJ2-3
size: once
D: TRBD2
CDR3: CASSLAGLAGDPDTQYF
DNA: TGTGCCAGCAGCTTGGCGGGTCTAGCGGGAGACCCAGATACGCAGTATTTT

V: TRBV5-1
J: TRBJ1-1
size: NA
D: NA
CDR3: CASSLNRAEEAFF
DNA: TGCGCCAGCAGCTTAAACAGGGCAGAAGAAGCTTTCTTT

V: TRBV7-6
J: TRBJ1-6
size: NA
D: TRBD1
CDR3: CASSLDKGQYNNSPLHF
DNA: TGTGCCAGCAGCTTAGACAAGGGACAGTATAATAATTCACCCCTCCACTTT

V: TRBV7-9
J: TRBJ2-5
size: NA
D: NA
CDR3: CASSSPGVETQYF
DNA: TGTGCCAGCAGCTCCCCGGGCGTTGAGACCCAGTACTTC